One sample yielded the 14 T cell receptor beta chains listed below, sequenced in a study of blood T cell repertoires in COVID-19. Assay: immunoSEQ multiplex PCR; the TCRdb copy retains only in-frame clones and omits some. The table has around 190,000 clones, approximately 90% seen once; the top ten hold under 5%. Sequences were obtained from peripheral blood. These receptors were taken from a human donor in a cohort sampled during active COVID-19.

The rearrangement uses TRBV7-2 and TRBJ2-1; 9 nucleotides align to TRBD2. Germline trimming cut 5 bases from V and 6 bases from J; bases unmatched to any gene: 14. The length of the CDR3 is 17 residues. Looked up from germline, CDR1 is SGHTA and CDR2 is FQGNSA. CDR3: CASSLEGGRGVGNEQFF. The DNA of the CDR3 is TGTGCCAGCAGCCTGGAGGGCGGGAGGGGTGTGGGCAATGAGCAGTTCTTC.

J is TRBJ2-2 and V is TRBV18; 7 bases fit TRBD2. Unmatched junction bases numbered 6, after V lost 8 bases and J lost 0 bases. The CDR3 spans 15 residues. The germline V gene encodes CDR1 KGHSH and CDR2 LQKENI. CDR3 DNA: TGTGCCAGCACAAGAGCGGGAACGAACACCGGGGAGCTGTTTTTT. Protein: CASTRAGTNTGELFF.

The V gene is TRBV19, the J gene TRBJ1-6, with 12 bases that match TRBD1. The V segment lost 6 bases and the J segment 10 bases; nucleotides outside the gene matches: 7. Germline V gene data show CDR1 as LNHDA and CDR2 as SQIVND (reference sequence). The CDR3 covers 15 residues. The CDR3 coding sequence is TGTGCCAGTAGCCGTGGGACAGGGGGCCGCTCACCCCTCCACTTT. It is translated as CASSRGTGGRSPLHF.

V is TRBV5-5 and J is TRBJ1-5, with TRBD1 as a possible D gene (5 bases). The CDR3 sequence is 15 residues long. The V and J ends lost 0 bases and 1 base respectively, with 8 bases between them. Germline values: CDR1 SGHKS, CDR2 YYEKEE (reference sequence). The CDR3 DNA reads TGTGCCAGCAGCTTGGTTGGACAAAGCAATCAGCCCCAGCATTTT. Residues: CASSLVGQSNQPQHF.

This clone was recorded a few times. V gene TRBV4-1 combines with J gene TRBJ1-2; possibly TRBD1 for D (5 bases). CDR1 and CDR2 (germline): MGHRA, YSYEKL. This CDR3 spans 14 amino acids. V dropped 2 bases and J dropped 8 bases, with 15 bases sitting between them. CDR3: CASSQTQSWGGYTF. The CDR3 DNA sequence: TGCGCCAGCAGCCAAACCCAATCGTGGGGCGGCTACACCTTC.

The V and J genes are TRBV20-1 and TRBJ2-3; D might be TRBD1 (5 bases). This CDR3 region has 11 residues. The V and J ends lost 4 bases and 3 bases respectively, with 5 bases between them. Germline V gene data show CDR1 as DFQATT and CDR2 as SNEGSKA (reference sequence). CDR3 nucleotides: TGCAGTGCTACAGGGACAGATACGCAGTATTTT. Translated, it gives CSATGTDTQYF.

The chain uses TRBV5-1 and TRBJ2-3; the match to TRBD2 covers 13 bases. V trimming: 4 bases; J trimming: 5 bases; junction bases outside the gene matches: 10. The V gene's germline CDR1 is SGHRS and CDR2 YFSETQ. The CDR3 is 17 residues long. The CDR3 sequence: CASSLRTSGSLVDTQYF. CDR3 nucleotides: TGCGCCAGCAGCCTCAGGACTAGCGGGAGTTTGGTAGATACGCAGTATTTT.

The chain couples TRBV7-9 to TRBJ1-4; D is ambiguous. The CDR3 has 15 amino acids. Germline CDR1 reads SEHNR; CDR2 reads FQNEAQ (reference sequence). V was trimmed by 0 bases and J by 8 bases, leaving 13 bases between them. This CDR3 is CASSLAGSAMEKLFF. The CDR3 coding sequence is TGTGCCAGCAGCTTAGCGGGCTCGGCGATGGAAAAACTGTTTTTT. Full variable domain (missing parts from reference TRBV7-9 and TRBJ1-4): DTGVSQNPRHKITKRGQNVTFRCDPISEHNRLYWYRQTLGQGPEFLTYFQNEAQLEKSRLLSDRFSAERPKGSFSTLEIQRTEQGDSAMYLCASSLAGSAMEKLFFGSGTQLSVL.

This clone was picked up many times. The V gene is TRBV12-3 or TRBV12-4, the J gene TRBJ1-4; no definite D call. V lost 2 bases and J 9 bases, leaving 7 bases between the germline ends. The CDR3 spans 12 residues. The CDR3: CASSLPEKKLFF. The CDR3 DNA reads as TGTGCCAGCAGTTTACCGGAGAAAAAACTGTTTTTT.

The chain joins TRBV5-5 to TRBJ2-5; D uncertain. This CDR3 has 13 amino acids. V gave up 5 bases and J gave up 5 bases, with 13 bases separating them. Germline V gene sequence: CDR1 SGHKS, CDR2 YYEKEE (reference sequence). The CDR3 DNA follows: TGTGCCAGCAGTAGGTCAGGTACGGAGACCCAGTACTTC. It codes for CASSRSGTETQYF. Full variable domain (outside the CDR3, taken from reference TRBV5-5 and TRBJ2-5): DAGVTQSPTHLIKTRGQQVTLRCSPISGHKSVSWYQQVLGQGPQFIFQYYEKEERGRGNFPDRFSARQFPNYSSELNVNALLLGDSALYLCASSRSGTETQYFGPGTRLLVL.

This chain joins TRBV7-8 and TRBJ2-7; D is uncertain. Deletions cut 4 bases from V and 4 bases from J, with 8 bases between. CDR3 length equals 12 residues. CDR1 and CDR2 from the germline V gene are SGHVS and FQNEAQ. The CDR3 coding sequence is TGTGCCAGCAGCTCGGCTAGTTACGAGCAGTACTTC. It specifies CASSSASYEQYF.

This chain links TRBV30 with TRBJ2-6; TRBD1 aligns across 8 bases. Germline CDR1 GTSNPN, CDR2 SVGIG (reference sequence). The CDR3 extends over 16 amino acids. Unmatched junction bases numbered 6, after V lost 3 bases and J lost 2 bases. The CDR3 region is CAWRTGGTAGANVLTF. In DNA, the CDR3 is TGTGCCTGGAGAACAGGGGGAACGGCTGGGGCCAACGTCCTGACTTTC.

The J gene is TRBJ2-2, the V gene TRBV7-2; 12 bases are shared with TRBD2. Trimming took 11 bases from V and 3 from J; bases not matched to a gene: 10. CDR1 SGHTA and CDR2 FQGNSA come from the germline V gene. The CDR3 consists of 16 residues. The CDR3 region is CAEGPSGGAYTGELFF. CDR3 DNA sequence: TGTGCCGAGGGCCCTAGCGGGGGGGCGTACACCGGGGAGCTGTTTTTT.

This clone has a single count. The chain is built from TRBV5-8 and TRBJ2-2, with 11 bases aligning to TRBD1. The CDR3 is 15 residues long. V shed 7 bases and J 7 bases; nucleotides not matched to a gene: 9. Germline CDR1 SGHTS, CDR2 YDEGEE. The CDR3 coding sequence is TGTGCCAGCTCAGGACAGGGGGCGTTTAACGGGGAGCTGTTTTTT. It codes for CASSGQGAFNGELFF.